The rows below give T cell receptor beta chains drawn from one sample of a study of molecular identifiers for immune sequencing clone quantification. TCRdb reanalysed the PCR reads using MiXCR and keeps one entry per CDR3 protein. Altogether approximately 670,000 distinct CDR3 sequences are present, 20% being singletons, with the ten largest covering 0.7% to 1%. Source material: naive CD8+ T cells from blood, with Jurkat cell RNA spiked in. These TCRs come from a human donor in good health. Some libraries in this study had Jurkat cell RNA spiked in. CDR3s include the opening cysteine and the closing phenylalanine or tryptophan. Each record gives: D gene, V gene, clone size, J gene, CDR3 protein, CDR3 DNA. The D gene is left open where the match is weak. The size field is filled for only some rows; it gives once, few, many or a size class.

d_call: TRBD2; v_call: TRBV6-2/TRBV6-3; clone_size: many; j_call: TRBJ2-7; cdr3_aa: CASKYTGTTEWEQYF; cdr3_nt: TGTGCCAGCAAATATACCGGGACTACCGAGTGGGAGCAGTACTTC
d_call: .; v_call: TRBV7-8; clone_size: few; j_call: TRBJ1-4; cdr3_aa: CASSLKGDLGGRAANEKLFF; cdr3_nt: TGTGCCAGCAGCTTAAAGGGAGACCTTGGGGGACGGGCAGCTAATGAAAAACTGTTTTTT
d_call: .; v_call: TRBV21-1; clone_size: few; j_call: TRBJ2-5; cdr3_aa: CASSKGDQRFETQYF; cdr3_nt: TGTGCCAGCAGCAAGGGCGACCAGCGATTTGAGACCCAGTACTTC
d_call: .; v_call: TRBV24-1; clone_size: many; j_call: TRBJ2-5; cdr3_aa: CATSDGSEETQYF; cdr3_nt: TGTGCCACCAGTGATGGGTCAGAAGAGACCCAGTACTTC
d_call: .; v_call: TRBV20-1; clone_size: .; j_call: TRBJ2-7; cdr3_aa: CSARDQGGAHGQYF; cdr3_nt: TGCAGTGCTAGAGATCAGGGGGGGGCCCATGGGCAGTACTTC
d_call: .; v_call: TRBV20-1; clone_size: many; j_call: TRBJ1-1; cdr3_aa: CSATGTQYMNTEAFF; cdr3_nt: TGCAGTGCAACCGGGACACAATACATGAACACTGAAGCTTTCTTT
d_call: TRBD2; v_call: TRBV19; clone_size: .; j_call: TRBJ2-7; cdr3_aa: CASSDRLAGAYEQYF; cdr3_nt: TGTGCCAGTAGTGACCGACTAGCGGGAGCCTACGAGCAGTACTTC
d_call: .; v_call: TRBV4-1; clone_size: .; j_call: TRBJ2-1; cdr3_aa: CASRLTQSSYNEQFF; cdr3_nt: TGCGCCAGCAGACTAACACAGAGCTCCTACAATGAGCAGTTCTTC
d_call: .; v_call: TRBV12-3/TRBV12-4; clone_size: many; j_call: TRBJ2-3; cdr3_aa: CASSFSGDYADTQYF; cdr3_nt: TGTGCCAGCAGTTTTTCGGGAGATTACGCAGATACGCAGTATTTT
d_call: TRBD2; v_call: TRBV4-3; clone_size: many; j_call: TRBJ2-7; cdr3_aa: CASSQDLSASGILQYF; cdr3_nt: TGCGCCAGCAGCCAAGATCTTTCGGCTAGCGGTATCTTACAGTACTTC
d_call: .; v_call: TRBV3-2; clone_size: few; j_call: TRBJ2-3; cdr3_aa: CASSHQRAGLWTDTQYF; cdr3_nt: TGTGCCAGCAGCCACCAGCGGGCGGGCCTGTGGACAGATACGCAGTATTTT
d_call: TRBD2; v_call: TRBV11-3; clone_size: .; j_call: TRBJ2-1; cdr3_aa: CASSQGLAGNEQFF; cdr3_nt: TGTGCCAGCAGCCAGGGACTAGCTGGCAATGAGCAGTTCTTC
d_call: .; v_call: TRBV6-1; clone_size: few; j_call: TRBJ1-1; cdr3_aa: CASSEAWRAGNTEAFF; cdr3_nt: TGTGCCAGCAGTGAAGCGTGGAGAGCCGGGAACACTGAAGCTTTCTTT
d_call: TRBD1; v_call: TRBV10-2; clone_size: .; j_call: TRBJ2-7; cdr3_aa: CASSNQGAGYEQYF; cdr3_nt: TGCGCCAGCAGCAACCAGGGGGCCGGCTACGAGCAGTACTTC
d_call: TRBD1; v_call: TRBV20-1; clone_size: .; j_call: TRBJ1-1; cdr3_aa: CSSRQGAYTEAFF; cdr3_nt: TGCAGCAGCAGACAGGGGGCGTACACTGAAGCTTTCTTT
d_call: TRBD1; v_call: TRBV5-1; clone_size: many; j_call: TRBJ1-2; cdr3_aa: CASSLFQGAGYGYTF; cdr3_nt: TGCGCCAGCAGCTTGTTCCAGGGGGCGGGCTATGGCTACACCTTC
d_call: TRBD1; v_call: TRBV3-1; clone_size: .; j_call: TRBJ2-7; cdr3_aa: CASSLRDRGSGEQYF; cdr3_nt: TGTGCCAGCAGCCTACGGGACAGGGGCTCGGGAGAGCAGTACTTC
d_call: .; v_call: TRBV27; clone_size: many; j_call: TRBJ1-1; cdr3_aa: CASSLVGPGEAFF; cdr3_nt: TGTGCCAGCAGTTTAGTAGGTCCCGGTGAAGCTTTCTTT
d_call: TRBD2; v_call: TRBV15; clone_size: .; j_call: TRBJ2-1; cdr3_aa: CATGRDPEQFF; cdr3_nt: TGTGCCACCGGGAGGGACCCCGAGCAGTTCTTC
d_call: .; v_call: TRBV7-6; clone_size: many; j_call: TRBJ2-7; cdr3_aa: CASSFGDGYEQYF; cdr3_nt: TGTGCCAGCAGCTTTGGGGATGGGTACGAGCAGTACTTC
d_call: .; v_call: TRBV15; clone_size: few; j_call: TRBJ2-7; cdr3_aa: CATSRDGYRFGDEQYF; cdr3_nt: TGTGCCACCAGCAGAGACGGGTACCGCTTCGGGGACGAGCAGTACTTC
d_call: .; v_call: TRBV19; clone_size: few; j_call: TRBJ2-2; cdr3_aa: CASTHFAGNTGELFF; cdr3_nt: TGTGCCAGTACCCACTTTGCGGGGAACACCGGGGAGCTGTTTTTT
d_call: .; v_call: TRBV20-1; clone_size: many; j_call: TRBJ2-7; cdr3_aa: CSARPFQDSSYEQYF; cdr3_nt: TGCAGTGCTAGACCCTTCCAGGATAGCTCCTACGAGCAGTACTTC
d_call: TRBD2; v_call: TRBV29-1; clone_size: many; j_call: TRBJ2-7; cdr3_aa: CSVEVGTSGRAYEQYF; cdr3_nt: TGCAGCGTTGAAGTAGGGACTAGCGGGAGGGCCTACGAGCAGTACTTC
d_call: TRBD2; v_call: TRBV5-6; clone_size: .; j_call: TRBJ2-1; cdr3_aa: CGSSLSRGGYNEQFF; cdr3_nt: TGTGGCAGCAGCTTAAGCCGCGGGGGCTACAATGAGCAGTTCTTC
d_call: .; v_call: TRBV4-2; clone_size: many; j_call: TRBJ1-5; cdr3_aa: CASSPEMALSNQPQHF; cdr3_nt: TGTGCCAGCAGCCCCGAAATGGCACTTAGCAATCAGCCCCAGCATTTT
d_call: .; v_call: TRBV2; clone_size: .; j_call: TRBJ2-1; cdr3_aa: CASRGGGSYNEQFF; cdr3_nt: TGTGCCAGCAGAGGGGGGGGGTCCTACAATGAGCAGTTCTTC
d_call: .; v_call: TRBV4-1; clone_size: many; j_call: TRBJ1-5; cdr3_aa: CASSQVTGGNNQPQHF; cdr3_nt: TGCGCCAGCAGCCAAGTAACTGGGGGGAACAATCAGCCCCAGCATTTT
d_call: .; v_call: TRBV28; clone_size: many; j_call: TRBJ1-1; cdr3_aa: CASSFRMNTEAFF; cdr3_nt: TGTGCCAGCAGTTTTCGGATGAACACTGAAGCTTTCTTT
d_call: .; v_call: TRBV28; clone_size: few; j_call: TRBJ1-4; cdr3_aa: CAITGRYYEKLFF; cdr3_nt: TGTGCCATAACCGGACGGTATTATGAAAAACTGTTTTTT
d_call: .; v_call: TRBV18; clone_size: many; j_call: TRBJ2-3; cdr3_aa: CASSPLGRSTDTQYF; cdr3_nt: TGTGCCAGCTCACCATTGGGGAGATCCACAGATACGCAGTATTTT
d_call: TRBD1; v_call: TRBV6-5; clone_size: many; j_call: TRBJ1-1; cdr3_aa: CASSYLDRGTEAFF; cdr3_nt: TGTGCCAGCAGTTACTTAGACAGGGGCACTGAAGCTTTCTTT
d_call: .; v_call: TRBV20-1; clone_size: many; j_call: TRBJ2-7; cdr3_aa: CSARGDKTYEQYF; cdr3_nt: TGCAGTGCTAGAGGGGACAAGACCTACGAGCAGTACTTC
d_call: .; v_call: TRBV28; clone_size: .; j_call: TRBJ2-1; cdr3_aa: CASSFPPGVSYNEQFF; cdr3_nt: TGTGCCAGCAGTTTCCCCCCCGGGGTTTCCTACAATGAGCAGTTCTTC
d_call: TRBD2; v_call: TRBV7-6; clone_size: .; j_call: TRBJ2-3; cdr3_aa: CASSLSATSGRPADTQYF; cdr3_nt: TGTGCCAGCAGCTTATCCGCGACTAGCGGGAGACCCGCAGATACGCAGTATTTT
d_call: .; v_call: TRBV6-5; clone_size: many; j_call: TRBJ1-1; cdr3_aa: CASSSILGVDTEAFF; cdr3_nt: TGTGCCAGCAGTTCCATTCTAGGGGTTGACACTGAAGCTTTCTTT
d_call: TRBD2; v_call: TRBV19; clone_size: many; j_call: TRBJ2-3; cdr3_aa: CASSMRLAGAKDTQYF; cdr3_nt: TGTGCCAGTAGTATGAGACTAGCGGGGGCAAAAGATACGCAGTATTTT
d_call: .; v_call: TRBV19; clone_size: .; j_call: TRBJ2-7; cdr3_aa: CASSGSPGLALYEQYF; cdr3_nt: TGTGCCAGTTCTGGATCTCCGGGTCTCGCCCTCTACGAGCAGTACTTC
d_call: TRBD1; v_call: TRBV7-8; clone_size: .; j_call: TRBJ1-5; cdr3_aa: CASSISGTGANQPQHF; cdr3_nt: TGTGCCAGCAGCATAAGCGGGACAGGGGCCAATCAGCCCCAGCATTTT
d_call: .; v_call: TRBV21-1; clone_size: many; j_call: TRBJ1-1; cdr3_aa: CASSREEGSRNTEAFF; cdr3_nt: TGTGCCAGCAGCAGGGAAGAAGGTAGCAGGAACACTGAAGCTTTCTTT